The 10 T cell receptor beta chains given below trace back to one sample, sequenced in a study of blood T cell repertoires in COVID-19. Sequenced by immunoSEQ multiplex PCR; TCRdb stores in-frame clones only, minus some. The table lists 310,000 or so clones, around nine tenths of them singletons. What was sequenced was peripheral blood. These receptors were collected from a man aged 45 to 65 with active or convalescent COVID-19.

This rearrangement joins TRBV2 to TRBJ2-1; 11 positions match TRBD2. The CDR3 is made up of 19 amino acids. In germline, CDR1 is SNHLY, CDR2 FYNNEI. J gave up 0 bases and V 6 bases, and 13 bases lay outside the gene matches. CDR3 sequence reads: CASRSSGRPSLSSYNEQFF. CDR3 DNA sequence: TGTGCCAGCAGGTCTAGCGGGAGGCCTTCATTGAGCTCCTACAATGAGCAGTTCTTC.

This rearrangement joins TRBV6-1 to TRBJ1-4; 7 bases are a match to TRBD1. The CDR3 has 16 residues. Germline CDR1 MNHNS, CDR2 SASEGT. V trimming: 1 base; J trimming: 7 bases; junction bases outside the gene matches: 9. CDR3 amino acids: CASSEGGARGTEKLFF. DNA of the CDR3: TGTGCCAGCAGTGAAGGTGGGGCCAGGGGGACTGAAAAACTGTTTTTT.

The sample holds a few counts of this clone. This chain connects TRBV27 to TRBJ1-5; the D gene is possibly TRBD1 (5 bases). The CDR3 runs 15 residues. V was pared by 8 bases and J by 3 bases, with 17 bases between. CDR1 MNHEY and CDR2 SMNVEV come from the germline V gene (reference sequence). The CDR3 DNA sequence: TGTGCCAGCCTTCCAGGGCCGGGGGTCAATCAGCCCCAGCATTTT. Translation: CASLPGPGVNQPQHF.

V is TRBV3-1 (or the pseudogene TRBV3-2) and J is TRBJ2-1; TRBD1 agrees at 10 bases. Trimming cost V 4 bases and J 3 bases; bases outside gene matches: 3. CDR1 is LGHDT, CDR2 YNNKEL, per germline (reference sequence). The CDR3 length is 15 residues. CDR3 coding DNA: TGTGCCAGCAGCCCTCGGACAGGGGGCTACAATGAGCAGTTCTTC. This translates into CASSPRTGGYNEQFF.

The V call is TRBV19, the J call TRBJ1-5; TRBD1 matches 8 bases. Trimming removed 3 bases from V and 6 bases from J; junction bases left unmatched: 4. Germline-derived CDR1 and CDR2 are LNHDA and SQIVND (reference sequence). CDR3 length: 14 residues. The chain's CDR3 is CASSISGGGQPQHF. Written as DNA, the CDR3 is TGTGCCAGTAGTATTTCAGGGGGCGGTCAGCCCCAGCATTTT.

The CDR3 DNA sequence: TGTGCCAGCAGCCCCCGACTAGCGGGGGCCTACGAGCAGTACTTC. This codes for CASSPRLAGAYEQYF. The rearrangement uses TRBV14 and TRBJ2-7, with 12 nucleotides matching TRBD2. The V gene's germline CDR1 is SGHDN and CDR2 FVKESK. CDR3 length equals 15 residues. Trimming removed 4 bases from V and 2 bases from J; junction bases left unmatched: 3.

V usage is TRBV27 and J usage is TRBJ1-4; D might be TRBD1 (5 bases). V lost 5 bases to trimming and J lost 10 bases, with 17 bases between them. The V gene's germline CDR1 is MNHEY and CDR2 SMNVEV (reference sequence). The CDR3 is 14 residues long. CDR3 sequence: CASSPPREGGKLFF. CDR3 in DNA: TGTGCCAGCAGTCCCCCCAGGGAGGGAGGAAAACTGTTTTTT.

This clone appeared a single time. The V gene is TRBV7-3, the J gene TRBJ2-7, with TRBD2 identical over 7 bases. The CDR3 spans 14 residues. V shed 5 bases and J 2 bases; nucleotides not matched to a gene: 6. Germline CDR1 SGHTA, CDR2 FQGTGA. The CDR3 is CASSPSGHTYEQYF. CDR3 nucleotides: TGTGCCAGCAGCCCTAGCGGCCATACCTACGAGCAGTACTTC.

On this clone: The sample contains more than one DNA sequence encoding this CDR3. The rearrangement links TRBV18 to TRBJ2-2; D not certain. The CDR3 has 15 residues. Germline lookup yields CDR1 KGHSH and CDR2 LQKENI. Trimming cost V 3 bases and J 1 base, with 9 bases left between them. The CDR3 loop reads CASSPTSGNTGELFF. The CDR3 DNA reads as TGTGCCAGCTCACCTACCTCAGGGAACACCGGGGAGCTGTTTTTT.

J is TRBJ2-5 and V is TRBV29-1, with a tentative D call TRBD2 (7 bases). CDR1 and CDR2 (germline): SQVTM, ANQGSEA. The CDR3 has 12 residues. V dropped 5 bases and J dropped 9 bases, with 16 bases sitting between them. Written as DNA, the CDR3 is TGCAGCGTTAAGGGGGGGGAAGATGCCCAGTACTTC. Amino acid sequence: CSVKGGEDAQYF.